Listed here are 12 T cell receptor beta chains from one sample, sequenced in a study of blood T cell repertoires in COVID-19. Assay used: immunoSEQ multiplex PCR; TCRdb lists only in-frame clones, some missing. Here the sample spans about 68,000 clones, around nine tenths being singletons. The sample was peripheral blood. These receptors originate from a middle-aged man with COVID-19, enrolled during active disease.

The chain links TRBV28 to TRBJ1-4, with D possibly matching TRBD1 (5 bases). Germline lookup yields CDR1 MDHEN and CDR2 SYDVKM. The V and J ends lost 2 bases and 8 bases respectively, with 12 bases between them. CDR3 length: 14 amino acids. DNA of the CDR3: TGTGCCAGCAGTTTAGGGGGGAGGGGCGAAAAACTGTTTTTT. Its translation: CASSLGGRGEKLFF. Looking up the rest from reference TRBV28 and TRBJ1-4 gives the full variable domain: DVKVTQSSRYLVKRTGEKVFLECVQDMDHENMFWYRQDPGLGLRLIYFSYDVKMKEKGDIPEGYSVSREKKERFSLILESASTNQTSMYLCASSLGGRGEKLFFGSGTQLSVL.

V usage is TRBV6-5 and J usage is TRBJ2-3; a possible D gene is TRBD2 (5 bases). Germline CDR1 is MNHEY and CDR2 is SVGAGI. Between the trimmed V and J ends, which lost 6 bases and 2 bases, there was a span of 15 bases. The CDR3 runs 15 residues. CDR3 bases: TGTGCCAGCAGCCCCGTCGGGGAAGACACAGATACGCAGTATTTT. It specifies CASSPVGEDTDTQYF.

This clone has only one observation. The CDR3 protein is CASSLWDNEGGYTF. The DNA of the CDR3 is TGTGCCAGCAGCTTATGGGACAACGAGGGTGGCTACACCTTC. The rearrangement joins TRBV7-2 to TRBJ1-2; a possible D gene is TRBD1 (6 bases). Germline loops: CDR1 SGHTA, CDR2 FQGNSA. The CDR3 is 14 amino acids. The V gene lost 2 bases and the J gene lost 7 bases, with 14 bases spanning the gap.

This CDR3 is CASSPTADQETQYF. The CDR3 region has the DNA TGTGCCAGCAGTCCGACAGCTGACCAAGAGACCCAGTACTTC. V usage is TRBV3-1 (or the pseudogene TRBV3-2) and J usage is TRBJ2-5; D perhaps matches TRBD1 (5 bases). CDR3 size: 14 residues. The germline CDR1 and CDR2 sequences are LGHDT and YNNKEL (reference sequence). V lost 6 bases and J lost 0, with 11 bases in between.

This clone was counted once. This chain joins TRBV9 and TRBJ2-5, with TRBD1 matching 9 bases. Germline CDR1 SGDLS, CDR2 YYNGEE. There are 13 residues in the CDR3. With 3 bases clipped from V and 5 bases from J, the junction kept 2 bases outside the gene matches. CDR3 loop: CASSGDRGETQYF. In nucleotides, the CDR3 is TGTGCCAGCAGCGGTGACAGGGGGGAGACCCAGTACTTC. Full variable domain (rest looked up from reference TRBV9 and TRBJ2-5): DSGVTQTPKHLITATGQRVTLRCSPRSGDLSVYWYQQSLDQGLQFLIQYYNGEERAKGNILERFSAQQFPDLHSELNLSSLELGDSALYFCASSGDRGETQYFGPGTRLLVL.

This clone has just one count. J is TRBJ1-1 and V is TRBV6-5, with TRBD1 matching over 7 bases. The CDR3 sequence is 14 residues long. CDR1 is MNHEY, CDR2 SVGAGI, per germline. J gave up 7 bases and V 10 bases, and 15 bases lay outside the gene matches. DNA for the CDR3: TGTGCCACCGAATCGGGAGGGGGCCGGTTTGAAGCTTTCTTT. It is translated as CATESGGGRFEAFF.

This rearrangement joins TRBV18 to TRBJ1-1, with 7 bases aligning to TRBD1. V trimming: 3 bases; J trimming: 3 bases; junction bases outside the gene matches: 1. The CDR3 has 13 residues. The germline CDR1 and CDR2 sequences are KGHSH and LQKENI. The CDR3 loop is CASSPQGDTEAFF. The CDR3 DNA sequence: TGTGCCAGCTCACCCCAGGGGGACACTGAAGCTTTCTTT.

J is TRBJ2-5 and V is TRBV29-1; 8 bases fit TRBD1. This CDR3 is built from 12 residues. V dropped 6 bases and J dropped 7; count of bases not matched to a gene: 7. Germline loops: CDR1 SQVTM, CDR2 ANQGSEA. The CDR3 is CSVGTGHVTQYF. For the CDR3, the DNA is TGCAGCGTGGGGACAGGCCATGTGACCCAGTACTTC.

The chain joins TRBV10-3 to TRBJ2-2; D gene unclear. CDR1 is ENHRY, CDR2 SYGVKD, per germline. The V gene lost 0 bases and the J gene lost 2 bases, with 7 bases spanning the gap. The CDR3 spans 15 residues. The CDR3 DNA reads TGTGCCATCAGTGAGTCGTCAGGAAACACCGGGGAGCTGTTTTTT. This codes for CAISESSGNTGELFF.

The gene calls are TRBV2 and TRBJ1-2; 7 bases line up with TRBD1. CDR1 is SNHLY and CDR2 is FYNNEI in the germline V gene. J was trimmed by 0 bases and V by 2 bases; bases with no gene match: 3. CDR3 length equals 15 residues. The DNA for the CDR3 is TGTGCCAGCAGTGAAAGGACAGGAGCTAACTATGGCTACACCTTC. Translation: CASSERTGANYGYTF. The full variable domain, with the rest looked up from reference TRBV2 and TRBJ1-2, is EPEVTQTPSHQVTQMGQEVILRCVPISNHLYFYWYRQILGQKVEFLVSFYNNEISEKSEIFDDQFSVERPDGSNFTLKIRSTKLEDSAMYFCASSERTGANYGYTFGSGTRLTVV.

V gene TRBV30 combines with J gene TRBJ1-6; perhaps TRBD1 as D (5 bases). The ends were cut back, 3 bases at V and 13 bases at J, with 13 bases in the middle. Germline-derived CDR1 and CDR2 are GTSNPN and SVGIG (reference sequence). The CDR3 runs 12 residues. In DNA form, the CDR3 reads TGTGCCTGGAGCCTACCGGGGGGTCCCCTCCACTTT. This gives the protein CAWSLPGGPLHF.

The genes are TRBV24-1 and TRBJ2-3; possible D gene TRBD1, 7 bases. The germline CDR1 and CDR2 sequences are KGHDR and SFDVKD. The CDR3 runs 15 residues. V dropped 4 bases and J dropped 2 bases, with 12 bases sitting between them. The CDR3 DNA reads TGTGCCACCAGTGAGGCGGGACAGTACACAGATACGCAGTATTTT. This encodes CATSEAGQYTDTQYF.